A selection of T cell receptor beta chains follows, all from one sample in a study of cytomegalovirus exposure and HLA in healthy donors. Method: immunoSEQ multiplex PCR; TCRdb's copy keeps in-frame clones and lacks some. The repertoire holds about 100,000 clones, with about three quarters as singletons. Input material: PBMCs. These receptors all stem from a man aged 35 to 55 in good health and CMV-seronegative. CDR3s include the opening cysteine and the closing phenylalanine or tryptophan. A D gene is named only where the DNA matches it firmly. Rows give clone size only sometimes, using once, few, many, or a class for an expanded clone.

V gene,D gene,clone size,J gene,CDR3 DNA,CDR3 protein
TRBV6-6,.,.,TRBJ2-7,TGTGCCAGCAGTGGACAGTCCTACGAGCAGTACTTC,CASSGQSYEQYF
TRBV4-1,.,.,TRBJ2-2,TGCGCCAGCAGCCACCTAAGCCGGGTTTCCAGCACCGGGGAGCTGTTTTTT,CASSHLSRVSSTGELFF
TRBV6-6,.,.,TRBJ2-1,TGTGCCAGCAGTTTGGAGCTAGTGTACAATGAGCAGTTCTTC,CASSLELVYNEQFF
TRBV2,.,few,TRBJ1-6,TGTGCCAGCAGTGAAGTGTGGCAGTCCTTTAATTCACCCCTCCACTTT,CASSEVWQSFNSPLHF
TRBV7-2,.,.,TRBJ1-2,TGTGCCAGCAGCATGGATACAGAGTCGTATGGCTACACCTTC,CASSMDTESYGYTF
TRBV4-1,TRBD1,.,TRBJ1-1,TGCGCCAGCAGCCAAGCGGACAGGTATCAAGGAGAAGCTTTCTTT,CASSQADRYQGEAFF
TRBV6-5,.,.,TRBJ2-1,TGTGCCAGCAGTTACGCGGGACGCTCCTACAATGAGCAGTTCTTC,CASSYAGRSYNEQFF
TRBV4-1,.,few,TRBJ2-7,TGCGCCAGCAGCCAAGAAGAGGCCACCTACGAGCAGTACTTC,CASSQEEATYEQYF
TRBV7-2,TRBD2,.,TRBJ2-3,TGTGCCAGCAGCTTAAACAGGGGACTAGCGGGGGGGCATACAGATACGCAGTATTTT,CASSLNRGLAGGHTDTQYF
TRBV7-2,.,few,TRBJ2-5,TGTGCCAGCAGCTTACAGAGGTCCTTTGGAGGGGAGACCCAGTACTTC,CASSLQRSFGGETQYF